These 23 T cell receptor beta chains originate from one sample sequenced in a study of T cell responses to AZD1222 COVID-19 vaccine. TCRdb keeps only in-frame clones here, not all; method: immunoSEQ multiplex PCR. Seen here are 150,000 to 200,000 clones, more than 75% observed once, and the top ten hold 26%. The source was peripheral blood, collected 28 days after the second AZD1222 dose. The receptors were gathered from an adult who received the AZD1222 COVID-19 vaccine.

On this clone: Germline and junction disagree at one end, which may indicate a read error. This chain links TRBV28 with TRBJ1-1; TRBD1 matches at 7 bases. In germline, CDR1 is MDHEN, CDR2 SYDVKM. The CDR3 has 13 residues. The CDR3: CASTTGMKTEAFF. In nucleotides, the CDR3 is TGTGCCAGTACGACAGGGATGAAGACTGAAGCTTTCTTT.

This chain uses TRBV29-1 with TRBJ1-1, with D perhaps TRBD1 (5 bases). CDR3 length: 15 amino acids. The germline V gene has CDR1 SQVTM and CDR2 ANQGSEA. V was shortened by 4 bases and J by 2 bases, with 17 bases between the two germline ends. In nucleotides, the CDR3 is TGCAGCGTTGGCGGGCGCGGGACGAGCAACACTGAAGCTTTCTTT. This codes for CSVGGRGTSNTEAFF.

This clone turned up a few times. The CDR3 nucleotides read TGTGCCAGCAGTTACTCTAGCGGGAGCTCCTACGAGCAGTACTTC. It is translated as CASSYSSGSSYEQYF. The chain recombines TRBV6-2 or TRBV6-3 with TRBJ2-7; 9 nucleotides match TRBD2. CDR1 and CDR2 from the germline V gene are MNHEY and SVGEGT. This CDR3 contains 15 residues. Trimming cost V 0 bases and J 0 bases; bases outside gene matches: 0.

The chain has TRBV10-3 and TRBJ2-2; D remains unclear. CDR1 ENHRY and CDR2 SYGVKD come from the germline V gene. The CDR3 runs to 12 residues. The CDR3 spells CCTSPDTGELFF. In DNA, the CDR3 is TGTTGCACGTCTCCGGACACCGGGGAGCTGTTTTTT.

This rearrangement joins TRBV7-2 to TRBJ2-7; D might be TRBD2 (5 bases). The CDR3 has 13 amino acids. Trimming left V 1 base short and J 5 bases short, with 9 bases between. Germline loops: CDR1 SGHTA, CDR2 FQGNSA. The CDR3 bases are TGTGCCAGCAGCTTAGTTGGGAGACACGAGCAGTACTTC. As protein: CASSLVGRHEQYF. Variable domain in full (rest from reference TRBV7-2 and TRBJ2-7): GAGVSQSPSNKVTEKGKDVELRCDPISGHTALYWYRQSLGQGLEFLIYFQGNSAPDKSGLPSDRFSAERTGGSVSTLTIQRTQQEDSAVYLCASSLVGRHEQYFGPGTRLTVT.

The rearrangement links TRBV19 to TRBJ1-3, with D possibly being TRBD1 (5 bases). The CDR3 runs 15 residues. V was shortened by 3 bases and J by 0 bases, with 9 bases between the two germline ends. From germline, CDR1 is LNHDA and CDR2 SQIVND (reference sequence). In DNA form, the CDR3 reads TGTGCCAGTAGTATTCCAGGGTTCTCTGGAAACACCATATATTTT. Translation gives CASSIPGFSGNTIYF.

The chain carries TRBV28 and TRBJ1-5, with D possibly matching TRBD1 (6 bases). Germline values: CDR1 MDHEN, CDR2 SYDVKM. V gave up 6 bases and J gave up 3 bases, with 12 bases separating them. The CDR3 loop spans 14 amino acids. CDR3 in DNA: TGTGCCAGCAGAACGACAGGATCCAATCAGCCCCAGCATTTT. This sequence encodes CASRTTGSNQPQHF.

The chain links TRBV27 to TRBJ2-2; D is possibly TRBD2 (6 bases). This CDR3 contains 15 residues. The V and J ends lost 5 bases and 2 bases respectively, with 12 bases between them. Germline CDR1 MNHEY, CDR2 SMNVEV (reference sequence). The CDR3 spells CASSPSTSNTGELFF. The CDR3 nucleotides are TGTGCCAGCAGTCCCTCGACTAGTAACACCGGGGAGCTGTTTTTT.

The chain employs TRBV2 and TRBJ1-6, with D perhaps matching TRBD1 (5 bases). V was pared by 4 bases and J by 6 bases, with 10 bases between. CDR1 is SNHLY and CDR2 is FYNNEI in the germline V gene. CDR3 size: 14 residues. The CDR3 sequence: CASSVQGSNSPLHF. As DNA, the CDR3 is TGTGCCAGCAGTGTGCAGGGAAGTAATTCACCCCTCCACTTT.

This clone was seen once. This chain links TRBV18 with TRBJ1-5; TRBD1 agrees at 7 bases. V dropped 6 bases and J dropped 9; count of bases not matched to a gene: 11. Germline V lookup: CDR1 KGHSH, CDR2 LQKENI. The CDR3 contains 14 residues. The CDR3 spells CASSPEDRSWPQHF. For the CDR3, the DNA is TGTGCCAGCTCCCCGGAGGACAGGAGTTGGCCCCAGCATTTT.

The chain couples TRBV23-1 to TRBJ2-7; maybe TRBD2 (6 bases). TRBV23-1 is treated as an ORF (open reading frame) with a function not yet certain. V lost 2 bases and J 1 base, leaving 21 bases between the germline ends. This CDR3 is 18 amino acids long. The DNA of the CDR3 is TGCGCCAGCAGTCAAAGGAGGGCGCGTAGGCGGGATTCCTACGAGCAGTACTTC. Residues: CASSQRRARRRDSYEQYF.

This clone has just a few counts. The chain combines TRBV5-1 with TRBJ2-1; TRBD1 matches 7 bases. Germline V gives CDR1 SGHRS, CDR2 YFSETQ. This CDR3 has 16 residues. Trimming cost V 4 bases and J 8 bases; bases outside gene matches: 15. The CDR3 DNA reads as TGCGCCAGCAGCCCCCTGGACAGGAGAATCCACGATGAGCAGTTCTTC. This codes for CASSPLDRRIHDEQFF.

The chain combines TRBV18 with TRBJ1-2; a weak D match, TRBD1 (5 bases). The CDR3 contains 13 residues. Per germline, CDR1 KGHSH and CDR2 LQKENI. With 2 bases removed from V and 8 bases from J, the gap between germline ends came to 12 bases. CDR3: CASSPAQGKGYTF. As DNA, the CDR3 is TGTGCCAGCTCACCAGCTCAGGGTAAAGGCTACACCTTC.

This chain connects TRBV9 to TRBJ2-3, with 9 positions matching TRBD2. Trimming cost V 0 bases and J 4 bases; bases outside gene matches: 6. Germline loops: CDR1 SGDLS, CDR2 YYNGEE. The CDR3 has 16 residues. The CDR3: CASSVGVSGSSDTQYF. In DNA form, the CDR3 reads TGTGCCAGCAGCGTAGGGGTTAGCGGGAGCTCAGATACGCAGTATTTT.

This rearrangement joins TRBV19 to TRBJ2-7; 9 bases are a match to TRBD2. The germline gives CDR1 LNHDA, CDR2 SQIVND (reference sequence). CDR3 length equals 15 residues. V was pared by 3 bases and J by 5 bases, with 8 bases of the junction left unmatched. As DNA, the CDR3 is TGTGCCAGTAGTATTACGGGCGGGAGGGATAACGAGCAGTACTTC. Amino acid sequence: CASSITGGRDNEQYF. The full variable domain, with the rest looked up from reference TRBV19 and TRBJ2-7, is DGGITQSPKYLFRKEGQNVTLSCEQNLNHDAMYWYRQDPGQGLRLIYYSQIVNDFQKGDIAEGYSVSREKKESFPLTVTSAQKNPTAFYLCASSITGGRDNEQYFGPGTRLTVT.

This clone was counted a single time. The chain is built from TRBV28 and TRBJ2-7; either TRBD1 or TRBD2 may supply D (5 bases each). This CDR3 has 14 residues. Trimming removed 6 bases at V and 1 base at J, with 13 bases between. From germline, CDR1 is MDHEN and CDR2 SYDVKM. The CDR3, as DNA: TGTGCCAGCAGACCTCGGGACCCGTCCTACGAGCAGTACTTC. This translates into CASRPRDPSYEQYF.

The chain uses TRBV27 and TRBJ1-1; TRBD1 might be the D (6 bases). V gave up 3 bases and J gave up 3 bases, with 11 bases separating them. Germline values: CDR1 MNHEY, CDR2 SMNVEV (reference sequence). The CDR3 covers 14 residues. The CDR3 sequence is CASSLRGGDTEAFF. The CDR3 coding sequence is TGTGCCAGCAGTTTGAGAGGGGGTGACACTGAAGCTTTCTTT.

The chain uses TRBV20-1 and TRBJ1-1, with D tentatively TRBD1 (5 bases). Trimming left V 3 bases short and J 2 bases short, with 10 bases between. Germline CDR1 reads DFQATT; CDR2 reads SNEGSKA (reference sequence). The CDR3 extends over 13 amino acids. In DNA, the CDR3 is TGCAGTGCTAGTAAAGACAGTAACACTGAAGCTTTCTTT. Translating it yields CSASKDSNTEAFF.

This chain uses TRBV28 with TRBJ2-7, with 14 bases identical to TRBD2. Germline values: CDR1 MDHEN, CDR2 SYDVKM. V lost 5 bases to trimming and J lost 11 bases; unmatched junction nucleotides: 14. This CDR3 has 16 amino acids. The CDR3 sequence is CASSTTGRGLAGEEYF. CDR3 bases: TGTGCCAGCAGTACTACGGGACGGGGACTAGCGGGGGAGGAGTACTTC.

V and J are TRBV5-1 and TRBJ1-3; 7 nucleotides line up with TRBD1. Germline V lookup: CDR1 SGHRS, CDR2 YFSETQ. J was trimmed by 5 bases and V by 0 bases; bases with no gene match: 5. The CDR3 loop spans 15 amino acids. In DNA form, the CDR3 reads TGCGCCAGCAGCTTGGCCCCGACAGGGAGAAACACCATATATTTT. Its protein is CASSLAPTGRNTIYF.

The rearrangement links TRBV6-6 to TRBJ2-5; TRBD2 might be the D (6 bases). Trimming cost V 5 bases and J 10 bases, with 23 bases left between them. CDR3 length: 15 residues. The germline gives CDR1 MNHNY, CDR2 SVGAGI (reference sequence). The CDR3 protein is CASSPLLRDSAFQYF. CDR3 nucleotide sequence: TGTGCCAGCAGTCCGCTCCTCCGGGACTCCGCTTTCCAGTACTTC.

The gene calls are TRBV11-2 and TRBJ2-7; 10 bases map to TRBD2. The trim removed 2 bases at V and 5 bases at J, leaving 6 bases unmatched. The CDR3 length is 15 residues. Germline V gene sequence: CDR1 SGHAT, CDR2 FQNNGV. For the CDR3, the DNA is TGTGCCAGCAGCTTAACGCTAGCGGGAGTACACGAGCAGTACTTC. Its translation: CASSLTLAGVHEQYF.

This sequence joins TRBV15 and TRBJ2-7, with a possible D match to TRBD2 (6 bases). V lost 4 bases to trimming and J lost 7 bases, with 26 bases between them. This CDR3 is built from 17 residues. In germline, CDR1 is LNHNV, CDR2 YYDKDF (reference sequence). The CDR3 bases are TGTGCCACCAGCATAGGAGGGGCCGGGACTCCAGGAAAAGAGCAGTACTTC. Translated, it gives CATSIGGAGTPGKEQYF.